These 13 T cell receptor beta chains came from one sample sequenced in a study of T-cell reconstitution after alpha-beta-depleted transplantation in children. Molecular barcoding with unique molecular identifiers was used for the TCRbeta library. MiXCR, run by TCRdb on the PCR reads, gives a single entry per CDR3 protein. This table holds hundreds of thousands of distinct CDR3 sequences, about 15% found once. This specimen was PBMCs from the stem cell graft donor, taken from the stem cell graft. These receptors came from a human donor who donated a stem cell graft to a child with acute myeloid leukemia.

This clonotype was counted at least ten times. V is TRBV20-1 and J is TRBJ2-5, with TRBD1 matching over 8 bases. The V gene's germline CDR1 is DFQATT and CDR2 SNEGSKA (reference sequence). There are 13 residues in the CDR3. Trimming cost V 7 bases and J 5 bases; bases outside gene matches: 9. The CDR3, as DNA: TGCAGTGGCGGGCAGGGGGCGCGGGAGACCCAGTACTTC. The encoded protein is CSGGQGARETQYF.

This clonotype was observed at least ten times. This chain joins TRBV27 and TRBJ1-4; 7 nucleotides align to TRBD1. J was trimmed by 0 bases and V by 5 bases; bases with no gene match: 6. The CDR3 loop spans 16 amino acids. CDR1 is MNHEY and CDR2 is SMNVEV in the germline V gene (reference sequence). This CDR3 reads CASSPGTVATNEKLFF. The CDR3, as DNA: TGTGCCAGCAGTCCCGGGACAGTTGCAACTAATGAAAAACTGTTTTTT.

Many counts were recorded for this clonotype. This chain connects TRBV9 to TRBJ2-3; 9 bases fit TRBD1. The CDR3 runs to 13 residues. Per the germline V gene, CDR1 is SGDLS and CDR2 is YYNGEE. The junction had 1 base not matched to a gene; V was cut back by 8 bases and J by 0 bases. As DNA, the CDR3 is TGTGCCAGTGACAGGGGGAGCACAGATACGCAGTATTTT. Translated, it gives CASDRGSTDTQYF. The full variable domain, rest sourced from reference TRBV9 and TRBJ2-3, is DSGVTQTPKHLITATGQRVTLRCSPRSGDLSVYWYQQSLDQGLQFLIQYYNGEERAKGNILERFSAQQFPDLHSELNLSSLELGDSALYFCASDRGSTDTQYFGPGTRLTVL.

V gene TRBV20-1 combines with J gene TRBJ2-2; 13 positions match TRBD2. CDR1 DFQATT and CDR2 SNEGSKA come from the germline V gene (reference sequence). V was clipped by 4 bases and J by 2 bases; unmatched bases: 10. The CDR3 has 18 amino acids. CDR3 bases: TGCAGTGCTACGGCCGGGACTAGCGGGGTAGTAAACACCGGGGAGCTGTTTTTT. Residues: CSATAGTSGVVNTGELFF.

This clonotype has ten or more counts. The rearrangement uses TRBV27 and TRBJ2-2; unclear D gene. The CDR3 totals 13 residues. Germline assignment: CDR1 MNHEY and CDR2 SMNVEV (reference sequence). Trimming took off 2 bases at V and 3 bases at J, with 4 bases between the two ends. The CDR3 coding sequence is TGTGCCAGCAGTTTAGAGTACACCGGGGAGCTGTTTTTT. It is translated as CASSLEYTGELFF.

This clonotype was counted at least ten times. The chain is built from TRBV10-3 and TRBJ2-7, with 7 positions matching TRBD1. The CDR3 contains 14 residues. Germline CDR1 is ENHRY and CDR2 is SYGVKD. V lost 8 bases to trimming and J lost 3 bases; unmatched junction nucleotides: 10. CDR3 DNA sequence: TGTGCCATCGGTTTGACAGGGCTAAACTACGAGCAGTACTTC. Residues: CAIGLTGLNYEQYF.

The sample holds many counts of this clonotype. V usage is TRBV29-1 and J usage is TRBJ1-1, with 7 bases lining up with TRBD1. Germline V CDR1 and CDR2: SQVTM, ANQGSEA. This CDR3 has 14 amino acids. With V trimmed by 5 bases and J by 0 bases, 6 bases remained unmatched. The CDR3 region has the DNA TGCAGCGTTCGACAGGGACCCATGAACACTGAAGCTTTCTTT. It specifies CSVRQGPMNTEAFF.

The chain carries TRBV6-5 and TRBJ1-5; TRBD1 aligns across 7 bases. This CDR3 region has 15 residues. The V gene's germline CDR1 is MNHEY and CDR2 SVGAGI. V shed 2 bases and J 7 bases; nucleotides not matched to a gene: 8. CDR3 sequence reads: CASSYGSYRGQPQHF. The CDR3 DNA reads as TGTGCCAGCAGTTACGGGAGTTACAGGGGACAGCCCCAGCATTTT.

At least ten counts were recorded for this clonotype. The chain links TRBV20-1 to TRBJ2-7; D gene ambiguous. The germline V and J ends were trimmed by 3 bases and 0 bases, with 9 bases remaining between them. The CDR3 loop spans 13 amino acids. CDR1 and CDR2 from the germline V gene are DFQATT and SNEGSKA (reference sequence). Here the CDR3 DNA reads TGCAGTGCTAGTCGTCAGGCCTCCTACGAGCAGTACGTC. Amino acids: CSASRQASYEQYV.

This clonotype has at least ten counts. This sequence joins TRBV7-2 and TRBJ2-1; D perhaps matches TRBD1 (5 bases). Germline CDR1 is SGHTA and CDR2 is FQGNSA. Trimming stripped 4 bases from V and 2 bases from J, with 12 bases between. The CDR3 has 15 residues. CDR3 loop: CASSSGRVAYNEQFF. CDR3 coding DNA: TGTGCCAGCAGCTCGGGCAGGGTAGCCTACAATGAGCAGTTCTTC.

Ten or more counts support this clonotype. The chain combines TRBV5-6 with TRBJ1-1; 7 bases match TRBD1. CDR1 is SGHDT, CDR2 YYEEEE, per germline. Germline trimming cut 4 bases from V and 8 bases from J; bases unmatched to any gene: 5. This CDR3 is built from 12 residues. CDR3 loop: CASSLRTGEAFF. The DNA for the CDR3 is TGTGCCAGCAGCCTGCGGACAGGAGAAGCTTTCTTT.

V gene TRBV2 combines with J gene TRBJ2-2; 9 bases are shared with TRBD2. The CDR3 runs to 14 residues. With V trimmed by 7 bases and J by 1 base, 1 base remained unmatched. The germline CDR1 and CDR2 sequences are SNHLY and FYNNEI. As DNA, the CDR3 is TGTGCCAGCAAACTAGCGGGGAACACCGGGGAGCTGTTTTTT. It yields the protein CASKLAGNTGELFF.

This clonotype was recorded many times. This chain links TRBV12-3 or TRBV12-4 with TRBJ1-5; D is perhaps TRBD1 (5 bases). V was trimmed by 6 bases and J by 5 bases, leaving 8 bases between them. The CDR3 extends over 12 amino acids. The CDR3 reads CASSPGDQPQHF. CDR3 in DNA: TGTGCCAGCAGCCCGGGGGATCAGCCCCAGCATTTT.